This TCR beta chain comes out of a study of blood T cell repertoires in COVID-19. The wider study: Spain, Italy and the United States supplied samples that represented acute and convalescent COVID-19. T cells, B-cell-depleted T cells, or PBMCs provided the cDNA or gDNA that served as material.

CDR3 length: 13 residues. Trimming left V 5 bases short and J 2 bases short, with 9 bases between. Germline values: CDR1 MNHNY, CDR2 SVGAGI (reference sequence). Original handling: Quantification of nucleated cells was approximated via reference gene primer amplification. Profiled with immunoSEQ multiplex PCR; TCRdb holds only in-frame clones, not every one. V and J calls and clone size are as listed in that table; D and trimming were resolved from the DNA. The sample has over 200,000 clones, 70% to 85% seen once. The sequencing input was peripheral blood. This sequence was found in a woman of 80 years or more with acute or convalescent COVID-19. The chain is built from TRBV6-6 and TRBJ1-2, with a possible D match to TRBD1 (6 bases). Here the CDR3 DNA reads TGTGCCAGCAGTGCGGACAGAAACTATGGCTACACCTTC. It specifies CASSADRNYGYTF.